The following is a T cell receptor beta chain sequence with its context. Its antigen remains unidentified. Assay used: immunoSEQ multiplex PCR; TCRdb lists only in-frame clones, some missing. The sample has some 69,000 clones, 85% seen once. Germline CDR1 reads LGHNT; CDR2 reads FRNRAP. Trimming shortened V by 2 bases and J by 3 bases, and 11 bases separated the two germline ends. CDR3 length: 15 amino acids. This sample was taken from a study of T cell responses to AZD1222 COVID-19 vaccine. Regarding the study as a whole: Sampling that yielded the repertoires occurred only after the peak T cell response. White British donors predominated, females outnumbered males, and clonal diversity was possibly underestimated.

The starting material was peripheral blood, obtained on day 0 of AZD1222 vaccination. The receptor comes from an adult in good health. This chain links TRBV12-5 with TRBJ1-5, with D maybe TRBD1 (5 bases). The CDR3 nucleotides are TGTGCTAGTGGTTTGAGAGGGACCAACAATCAGCCCCAGCATTTT. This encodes CASGLRGTNNQPQHF.